This T cell receptor beta chain emerged from a study of blood T cell repertoires in COVID-19. As for the study in general: Donors in the United States, Italy and Spain gave samples during acute or convalescent COVID-19. The cDNA or gDNA used as material had been derived from T cells, B-cell-depleted T cells, or PBMCs.

Using immunoSEQ multiplex PCR, the repertoire was profiled, and TCRdb retains in-frame clones only, with some absent. The sample yields approximately 99,000 clones, roughly 84% seen once. Trimming took off 1 base at V and 6 bases at J, with 12 bases between the two ends. The germline V gene has CDR1 SNHLY and CDR2 FYNNEI. The CDR3 is 14 residues long. The sequence came from a woman aged 60 to 75 in a cohort sampled during active or convalescent COVID-19. Material for sequencing was peripheral blood. The chain uses TRBV2 and TRBJ1-1, with D tentatively TRBD1 (5 bases). This CDR3 is CASSEVGGEAEAFF. Here the CDR3 DNA reads TGTGCCAGCAGTGAAGTGGGGGGAGAGGCTGAAGCTTTCTTT.